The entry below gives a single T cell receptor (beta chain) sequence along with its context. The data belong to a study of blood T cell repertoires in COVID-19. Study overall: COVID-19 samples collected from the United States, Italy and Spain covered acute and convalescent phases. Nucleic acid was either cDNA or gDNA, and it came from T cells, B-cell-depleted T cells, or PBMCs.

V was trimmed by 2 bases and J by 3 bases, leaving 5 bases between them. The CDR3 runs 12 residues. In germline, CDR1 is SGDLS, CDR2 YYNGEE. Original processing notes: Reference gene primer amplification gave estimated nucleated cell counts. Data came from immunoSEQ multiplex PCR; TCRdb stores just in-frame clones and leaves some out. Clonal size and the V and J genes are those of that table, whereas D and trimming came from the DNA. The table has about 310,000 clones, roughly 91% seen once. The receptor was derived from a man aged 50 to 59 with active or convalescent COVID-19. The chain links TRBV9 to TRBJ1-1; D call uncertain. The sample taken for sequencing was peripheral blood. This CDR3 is CASSVVDTEAFF. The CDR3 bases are TGTGCCAGCAGCGTTGTAGACACTGAAGCTTTCTTT.